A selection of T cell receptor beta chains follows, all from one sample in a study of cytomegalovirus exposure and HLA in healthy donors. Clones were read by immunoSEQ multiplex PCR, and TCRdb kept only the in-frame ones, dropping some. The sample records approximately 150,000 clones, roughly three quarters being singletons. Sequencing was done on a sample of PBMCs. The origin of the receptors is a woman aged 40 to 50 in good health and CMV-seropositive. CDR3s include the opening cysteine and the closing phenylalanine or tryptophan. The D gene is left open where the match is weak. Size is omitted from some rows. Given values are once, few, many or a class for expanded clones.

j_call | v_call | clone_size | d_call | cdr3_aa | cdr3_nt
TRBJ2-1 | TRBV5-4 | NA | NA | CASSFTVDEQFF | TGTGCCAGCAGCTTTACGGTGGATGAGCAGTTCTTC
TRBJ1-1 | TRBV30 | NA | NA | CAWDGQTMNTEAFF | TGTGCCTGGGACGGACAGACAATGAACACTGAAGCTTTCTTT
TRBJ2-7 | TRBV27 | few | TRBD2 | CASRRTSGGWQYF | TGTGCCAGCAGGAGGACTAGCGGGGGTTGGCAGTACTTC
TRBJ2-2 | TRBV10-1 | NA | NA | CASSEGDGELFF | TGCGCCAGCAGTGAAGGGGACGGGGAGCTGTTTTTT
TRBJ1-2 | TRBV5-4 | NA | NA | CASSPQGRGDYGYTF | TGTGCCAGCAGCCCACAGGGCCGTGGGGACTATGGCTACACCTTC
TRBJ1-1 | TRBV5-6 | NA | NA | CASSLNLGAGTEAFF | TGTGCCAGCAGCCTTAATCTGGGTGCGGGCACTGAAGCTTTCTTT
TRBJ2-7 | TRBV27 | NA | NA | CASSLRTVERYEQYF | TGTGCCAGCAGTTTGAGGACAGTTGAGAGGTACGAGCAGTACTTC
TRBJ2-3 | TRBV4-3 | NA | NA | CASSQMGASTDTQYF | TGCGCCAGCAGCCAGATGGGCGCTAGCACAGATACGCAGTATTTT
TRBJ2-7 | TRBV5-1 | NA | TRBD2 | CASSLYPGTSGGNYEQYF | TGCGCCAGCAGCTTGTACCCCGGGACTAGCGGGGGGAACTACGAGCAGTACTTC
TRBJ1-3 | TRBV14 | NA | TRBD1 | CASSQDWRGQGGIRNTIYF | TGTGCCAGCAGCCAAGATTGGAGGGGACAGGGAGGAATCCGGAACACCATATATTTT
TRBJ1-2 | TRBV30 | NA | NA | CAWSSRVYGYTF | TGTGCCTGGAGTTCCAGGGTTTATGGCTACACCTTC
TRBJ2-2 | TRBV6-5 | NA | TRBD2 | CASSSNSGGTGELFF | TGTGCCAGCAGTTCTAATAGCGGGGGGACCGGGGAGCTGTTTTTT
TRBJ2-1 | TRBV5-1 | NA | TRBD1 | CASSPSGQGFGEQFF | TGCGCCAGCAGCCCCTCGGGACAGGGTTTTGGTGAGCAGTTCTTC
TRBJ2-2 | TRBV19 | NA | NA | CASTDDTNTGELFF | TGTGCCAGTACCGACGACACGAACACCGGGGAGCTGTTTTTT
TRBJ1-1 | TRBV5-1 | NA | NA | CASSLAVNTEAFF | TGCGCCAGCAGCTTGGCAGTGAACACTGAAGCTTTCTTT
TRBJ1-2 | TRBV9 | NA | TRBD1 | CASSKSGTGADYTF | TGTGCCAGCAGCAAGTCCGGGACAGGGGCGGACTACACCTTC
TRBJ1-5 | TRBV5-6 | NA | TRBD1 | CASSLDRGLNQPQHF | TGTGCCAGCAGCTTGGACAGGGGGCTCAATCAGCCCCAGCATTTT
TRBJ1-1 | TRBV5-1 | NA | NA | CASSDQTVNTEAFF | TGCGCCAGCAGTGACCAGACAGTGAACACTGAAGCTTTCTTT
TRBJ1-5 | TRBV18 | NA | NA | CASSTDRNQPQHF | TGTGCCAGCTCCACTGACAGGAATCAGCCCCAGCATTTT
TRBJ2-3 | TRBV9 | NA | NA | CASSVSGTSTDTQYF | TGTGCCAGCAGCGTGTCAGGGACTAGCACAGATACGCAGTATTTT
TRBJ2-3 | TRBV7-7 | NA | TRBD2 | CASSSGLAGGSDTQYF | TGTGCTAGCAGCTCGGGACTAGCGGGGGGATCAGATACGCAGTATTTT
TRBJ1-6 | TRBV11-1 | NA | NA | CASSPGDGRRGSPLHF | TGTGCCAGCAGCCCAGGTGACGGCAGGCGGGGTTCACCCCTCCACTTT
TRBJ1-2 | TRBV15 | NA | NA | CATSKGSLVNYGYTF | TGTGCCACCAGCAAGGGGTCTTTAGTCAACTATGGCTACACCTTC
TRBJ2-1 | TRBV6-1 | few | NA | CASSDGTTVSYNEQFF | TGTGCCAGCAGTGATGGGACAACCGTCTCCTACAATGAGCAGTTCTTC
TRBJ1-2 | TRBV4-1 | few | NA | CASSQVVRGYGYTF | TGCGCCAGCAGCCAAGTGGTCCGGGGCTATGGCTACACCTTC
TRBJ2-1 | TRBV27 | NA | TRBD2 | CASSRTSGHNEQFF | TGTGCCAGCAGCCGGACTAGCGGGCACAATGAGCAGTTCTTC
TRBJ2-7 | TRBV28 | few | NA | CASSSGQQLSYEQYF | TGTGCCAGCAGTTCAGGACAGCAGCTCTCCTACGAGCAGTACTTC
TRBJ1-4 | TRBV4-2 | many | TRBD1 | CASRGGLGEKLFF | TGTGCCAGCAGAGGGGGCCTGGGTGAAAAACTGTTTTTT
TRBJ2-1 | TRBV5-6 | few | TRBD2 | CASSLGGGDEQFF | TGTGCCAGCAGCTTGGGGGGAGGGGATGAGCAGTTCTTC
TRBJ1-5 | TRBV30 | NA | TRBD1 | CAWSAESTGARGPQHF | TGTGCCTGGAGCGCCGAGTCCACAGGGGCGAGAGGGCCCCAGCATTTT
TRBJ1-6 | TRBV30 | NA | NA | CAWRPVVSPLHF | TGTGCCTGGAGACCAGTGGTGTCACCCCTCCACTTT
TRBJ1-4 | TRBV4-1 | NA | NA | CASSQTGTTNEKLFF | TGCGCCAGCAGCCAAACAGGAACAACTAATGAAAAACTGTTTTTT
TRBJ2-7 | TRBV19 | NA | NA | CASASHYSYEQYF | TGTGCCAGTGCTTCACATTACTCCTACGAGCAGTACTTC
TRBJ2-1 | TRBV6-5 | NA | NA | CASSYSIQTGYNEQFF | TGTGCCAGCAGTTACTCCATCCAGACAGGATACAATGAGCAGTTCTTC
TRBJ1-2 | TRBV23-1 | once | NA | CASSLIRGEDGYTF | TGCGCCAGCAGTCTTATCAGGGGAGAGGATGGCTACACCTTC
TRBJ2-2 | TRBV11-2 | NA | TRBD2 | CASSLDGRGSTGELFF | TGTGCCAGCAGCTTAGATGGGCGGGGGAGCACCGGGGAGCTGTTTTTT
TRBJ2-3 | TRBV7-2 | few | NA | CASSLAPTQSDTQYF | TGTGCCAGCAGCTTAGCGCCCACTCAATCAGATACGCAGTATTTT
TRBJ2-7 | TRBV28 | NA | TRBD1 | CATTKQGLGYEQYF | TGTGCCACCACCAAACAGGGGCTTGGGTACGAGCAGTACTTC
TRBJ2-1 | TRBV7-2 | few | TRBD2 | CASSLAGGRYNEQFF | TGTGCCAGCAGCTTAGCGGGGGGGAGGTACAATGAGCAGTTCTTC
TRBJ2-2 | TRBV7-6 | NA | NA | CASSGLNQFTGELFF | TGTGCCAGCAGCGGACTAAATCAATTCACCGGGGAGCTGTTTTTT
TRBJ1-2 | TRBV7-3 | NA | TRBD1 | CASSPNAGGGYTF | TGTGCCAGCAGCCCAAACGCAGGGGGTGGCTACACCTTC
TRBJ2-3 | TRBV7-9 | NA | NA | CASSSHGTDTQYF | TGTGCCAGCAGCTCCCACGGTACAGATACGCAGTATTTT
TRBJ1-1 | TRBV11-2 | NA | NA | CASSLYSRDTEAFF | TGTGCCAGCAGCTTATACTCCCGGGACACTGAAGCTTTCTTT
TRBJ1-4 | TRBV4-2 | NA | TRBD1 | CASSPSGTGLEKLFF | TGTGCCAGCAGCCCCTCCGGGACAGGCTTGGAAAAACTGTTTTTT
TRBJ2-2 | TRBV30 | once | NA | CAWRAENTGELFF | TGTGCCTGGAGGGCGGAGAACACCGGGGAGCTGTTTTTT
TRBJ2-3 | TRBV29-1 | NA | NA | CSVAGGADTQYF | TGCAGCGTTGCTGGCGGGGCGGATACGCAGTATTTT
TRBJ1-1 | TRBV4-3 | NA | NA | CASSQEWGDSRTEAFF | TGCGCCAGCAGCCAAGAATGGGGCGACTCTCGCACAGAAGCTTTCTTT
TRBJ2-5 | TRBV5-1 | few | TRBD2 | CASSLGDSGGLKTQYF | TGCGCCAGCAGCTTGGGGGATAGCGGGGGATTAAAGACCCAGTACTTC
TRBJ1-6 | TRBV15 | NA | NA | CATSRGAVEPRVHF | TGTGCCACCAGCAGAGGGGCAGTGGAGCCCAGGGTCCACTTT
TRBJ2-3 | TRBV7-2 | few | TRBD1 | CASSLVDRAQDTQYF | TGTGCCAGCAGCTTAGTCGACAGGGCCCAAGATACGCAGTATTTT
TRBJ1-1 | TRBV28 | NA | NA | CASSTTEPLEAFF | TGTGCCAGCAGTACGACTGAGCCCCTTGAAGCTTTCTTT
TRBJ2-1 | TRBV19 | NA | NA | CASSMAGTSYNEQFF | TGTGCCAGTAGTATGGCCGGGACTTCCTACAATGAGCAGTTCTTC
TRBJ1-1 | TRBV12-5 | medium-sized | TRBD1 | CASGSPGTERKAFF | TGTGCTAGTGGTTCCCCCGGGACAGAAAGGAAAGCTTTCTTT
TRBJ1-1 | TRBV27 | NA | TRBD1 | CASRLQGPSTEAFF | TGTGCCAGCAGGTTACAGGGGCCGAGCACTGAAGCTTTCTTT